One sample yielded the 21 T cell receptor beta chains listed below, sequenced in a study of shared clonotypes between healthy human individuals. Assay used: immunoSEQ multiplex PCR; TCRdb lists only in-frame clones, some missing. The table shows under 650,000 clones, with less than 96% occurring only once. The sequencing input was naive CD4+ T cells sorted from blood. Subset meaning: CD45RA+ positively selected. The receptors were sampled from a woman under 40 in good health.

This clone was found once. V and J are TRBV5-8 and TRBJ1-4; no definite D call. Germline V gene sequence: CDR1 SGHTS, CDR2 YDEGEE. The CDR3 runs 15 residues. V was trimmed by 3 bases and J by 3 bases, leaving 12 bases between them. CDR3 sequence: CASSSRGFANEKLFF. The CDR3 nucleotides read TGTGCCAGCAGCTCCCGGGGTTTCGCTAATGAAAAACTGTTTTTT.

The chain is built from TRBV6-5 and TRBJ2-7; 11 bases map to TRBD1. V shed 6 bases, J shed 1 base, and the junction held 2 bases outside the gene matches. CDR3 length: 14 residues. Germline lookup yields CDR1 MNHEY and CDR2 SVGAGI. This CDR3 is CASRRDRGSYEQYF. The CDR3, as DNA: TGTGCCAGCAGGAGGGACAGGGGGTCCTACGAGCAGTACTTC.

The chain combines TRBV5-6 with TRBJ1-2; D is uncertain. CDR1 and CDR2 from the germline V gene are SGHDT and YYEEEE. This CDR3 has 14 amino acids. With 0 bases removed from V and 7 bases from J, the gap between germline ends came to 13 bases. The chain's CDR3 is CASSLGAPGFGYTF. Here the CDR3 DNA reads TGTGCCAGCAGCTTGGGGGCCCCGGGCTTTGGCTACACCTTC. The whole variable domain, filled in from reference TRBV5-6 and TRBJ1-2, reads DAGVTQSPTHLIKTRGQQVTLRCSPKSGHDTVSWYQQALGQGPQFIFQYYEEEERQRGNFPDRFSGHQFPNYSSELNVNALLLGDSALYLCASSLGAPGFGYTFGSGTRLTVV.

The J gene is TRBJ2-7, the V gene TRBV5-1; the D is unclear. V shed 2 bases and J shed 0 bases, with 9 bases lying between them. Germline V gene lookup returns CDR1 SGHRS and CDR2 YFSETQ. The CDR3 totals 14 residues. CDR3 sequence reads: CASSLSRSSYEQYF. The CDR3 coding sequence is TGCGCCAGCAGCTTATCTAGAAGCTCCTACGAGCAGTACTTC.

CDR3 loop: CASSSEQSSSGANVLTF. CDR3 sequence (DNA): TGTGCCAGCTCATCGGAACAGTCCAGCTCTGGGGCCAACGTCCTGACTTTC. The genes are TRBV18 and TRBJ2-6, with D unclear. The V gene's germline CDR1 is KGHSH and CDR2 LQKENI. The ends were cut back, 5 bases at V and 0 bases at J, with 14 bases in the middle. This CDR3 has 17 residues. The full variable domain, in which reference TRBV18 and TRBJ2-6 provide the parts outside the CDR3, is NAGVMQNPRHLVRRRGQEARLRCSPMKGHSHVYWYRQLPEEGLKFMVYLQKENIIDESGMPKERFSAEFPKEGPSILRIQQVVRGDSAAYFCASSSEQSSSGANVLTFGAGSRLTVL.

The rearrangement uses TRBV5-4 and TRBJ1-1; D remains ambiguous. The V end was cut by 10 bases, the J end by 1 base, with 17 bases between. This CDR3 comprises 14 residues. Germline loops: CDR1 SGHNT, CDR2 YYREEE (reference sequence). In DNA, the CDR3 is TGTGCCGGGTCGCGTCGGGGAACGAACACTGAAGCTTTCTTT. As protein: CAGSRRGTNTEAFF. The full variable domain, in which reference TRBV5-4 and TRBJ1-1 provide the parts outside the CDR3, is ETGVTQSPTHLIKTRGQQVTLRCSSQSGHNTVSWYQQALGQGPQFIFQYYREEENGRGNFPPRFSGLQFPNYSSELNVNALELDDSALYLCAGSRRGTNTEAFFGQGTRLTVV.

This rearrangement joins TRBV5-4 to TRBJ2-2; 10 bases align to TRBD1. After removal of 2 bases from V and 4 bases from J, the junction contained 5 bases not matched to a gene. The V gene's germline CDR1 is SGHNT and CDR2 YYREEE (reference sequence). The CDR3 covers 16 residues. Here the CDR3 DNA reads TGTGCCAGCAGCTTAGGGACAGGGGTATCCACCGGGGAGCTGTTTTTT. It yields the protein CASSLGTGVSTGELFF.

This rearrangement joins TRBV11-2 to TRBJ2-7; 9 positions match TRBD2. The germline CDR1 and CDR2 sequences are SGHAT and FQNNGV. J gave up 3 bases and V 4 bases, and 10 bases lay outside the gene matches. The CDR3 totals 16 residues. CDR3 in DNA: TGTGCCAGCAGCTCTGGGACTAGCCCAAATAACTACGAGCAGTACTTC. As protein: CASSSGTSPNNYEQYF.

As DNA, the CDR3 is TGTGCCAGCAGCGGCGGGACGGAGGGAAACACCATATATTTT. Amino acid sequence: CASSGGTEGNTIYF. The V call is TRBV9, the J call TRBJ1-3, with D possibly being TRBD1 (5 bases). The CDR3 is 14 residues long. The ends were cut back, 3 bases at V and 4 bases at J, with 11 bases in the middle. Per the germline V gene, CDR1 is SGDLS and CDR2 is YYNGEE.

Turning to this clone: The junction differs from germline at one of its ends, possibly a read error. CDR3 region: CASSVVTSGYNEQLF. The CDR3 region has the DNA TGTGCCAGCAGCGTAGTAACTAGCGGCTACAATGAGCAGCTCTTC. V gene TRBV9 combines with J gene TRBJ2-1; TRBD2 aligns across 8 bases. In germline, CDR1 is SGDLS, CDR2 YYNGEE. The CDR3 sequence is 15 residues long. Combining the CDR3 with reference TRBV9 and TRBJ2-1 gives the whole variable domain DSGVTQTPKHLITATGQRVTLRCSPRSGDLSVYWYQQSLDQGLQFLIQYYNGEERAKGNILERFSAQQFPDLHSELNLSSLELGDSALYFCASSVVTSGYNEQLFGPGTRLTVL.

This chain uses TRBV28 with TRBJ1-6; 10 bases are a match to TRBD1. V lost 3 bases, J lost 7 bases, and 3 bases stayed unmatched. In germline, CDR1 is MDHEN, CDR2 SYDVKM. The CDR3 length is 15 residues. In DNA, the CDR3 is TGTGCCAGCAGTTTCCTGGACAGGGGGAATTCACCCCTCCACTTT. The encoded protein is CASSFLDRGNSPLHF.

The V and J genes are TRBV5-4 and TRBJ2-2; D perhaps matches TRBD2 (5 bases). The CDR3 sequence is 13 residues long. Trimming took 7 bases from V and 1 from J, leaving 8 bases between them. The germline CDR1 and CDR2 sequences are SGHNT and YYREEE (reference sequence). CDR3 region: CASERENTGELFF. CDR3 sequence (DNA): TGTGCCAGCGAGAGGGAGAACACCGGGGAGCTGTTTTTT. Looking up the rest from reference TRBV5-4 and TRBJ2-2 gives the full variable domain: ETGVTQSPTHLIKTRGQQVTLRCSSQSGHNTVSWYQQALGQGPQFIFQYYREEENGRGNFPPRFSGLQFPNYSSELNVNALELDDSALYLCASERENTGELFFGEGSRLTVL.

V is TRBV7-9 and J is TRBJ1-4; TRBD1 is a possible D gene (6 bases). Germline V gene sequence: CDR1 SEHNR, CDR2 FQNEAQ (reference sequence). Trimming removed 5 bases at V and 2 bases at J, with 21 bases between. This CDR3 is 18 amino acids long. The CDR3 here is CASSPRGGGGSTNEKLFF. In DNA form, the CDR3 reads TGTGCCAGCAGCCCCCGGGGAGGGGGAGGATCCACTAATGAAAAACTGTTTTTT.

The sample holds one count of this clone. The chain uses TRBV2 and TRBJ1-1; 7 bases align to TRBD1. With 6 bases clipped from V and 1 base from J, the junction kept 8 bases outside the gene matches. CDR1 is SNHLY, CDR2 FYNNEI, per germline. The CDR3 consists of 15 residues. The CDR3 region has the DNA TGTGCCAGCAGGGTCGACAGGGTGGAGAACACTGAAGCTTTCTTT. Protein: CASRVDRVENTEAFF.

The gene calls are TRBV6-5 and TRBJ2-7, with D maybe TRBD2 (5 bases). This CDR3 is 15 amino acids long. Germline V gene data show CDR1 as MNHEY and CDR2 as SVGAGI. V was clipped by 2 bases and J by 0 bases, with 11 bases between them. Written as DNA, the CDR3 is TGTGCCAGCAGTTACGGGCGGGTTAGCTCCTACGAGCAGTACTTC. This translates into CASSYGRVSSYEQYF.

This clone was detected once. The genes are TRBV11-2 and TRBJ1-5; D may be TRBD1 (6 bases). The ends were cut back, 4 bases at V and 0 bases at J, with 16 bases in the middle. This CDR3 region has 17 residues. Germline V lookup: CDR1 SGHAT, CDR2 FQNNGV. The CDR3 protein is CASSSQGTGLSNQPQHF. CDR3 in DNA: TGTGCCAGCAGCTCCCAGGGGACGGGACTTAGCAATCAGCCCCAGCATTTT.

The chain has TRBV6-1 and TRBJ2-7; the D gene is possibly TRBD1 (6 bases). V was trimmed by 7 bases and J by 0 bases, leaving 10 bases between them. Germline CDR1 and CDR2: MNHNS and SASEGT. The CDR3 is made up of 13 amino acids. The CDR3 here is CASKGERSYEQYF. The CDR3 DNA is TGTGCCAGCAAGGGGGAACGCTCCTACGAGCAGTACTTC.

V and J are TRBV19 and TRBJ2-5; possible D gene TRBD2, 5 bases. CDR3 size: 15 residues. Looked up from germline, CDR1 is LNHDA and CDR2 is SQIVND (reference sequence). V gave up 3 bases and J gave up 3 bases, with 14 bases separating them. The CDR3 sequence is CASSIRGRGKETQYF. In nucleotides, the CDR3 is TGTGCCAGTAGTATTAGAGGGAGAGGAAAAGAGACCCAGTACTTC.

CDR3 in DNA: TGTGCCAGCTCATCAAGCGGATACACCGGGGAGCTGTTTTTT. This codes for CASSSSGYTGELFF. This rearrangement joins TRBV18 to TRBJ2-2; perhaps TRBD2 as D (5 bases). From germline, CDR1 is KGHSH and CDR2 LQKENI. V lost 5 bases to trimming and J lost 3 bases, with 10 bases between them. The CDR3 extends over 14 amino acids.

This sequence joins TRBV6-5 and TRBJ1-2, with D hard to call. Trimming removed 5 bases from V and 5 bases from J, with 18 bases in between. There are 15 residues in the CDR3. Germline V gene data show CDR1 as MNHEY and CDR2 as SVGAGI. The DNA of the CDR3 is TGTGCCAGCAGTAAAACGTGGGTATCCGTGTATGGCTACACCTTC. The encoded protein is CASSKTWVSVYGYTF.

V is TRBV27 and J is TRBJ1-1, with 7 bases lining up with TRBD1. Germline V gene data show CDR1 as MNHEY and CDR2 as SMNVEV (reference sequence). The CDR3 runs to 15 residues. The V and J ends lost 7 bases and 0 bases, in that order; junction bases with no gene match: 8. The CDR3 loop reads CASKDRIPMNTEAFF. CDR3 coding DNA: TGTGCCAGCAAGGACAGGATACCAATGAACACTGAAGCTTTCTTT.